Detailed here is one T cell receptor (beta chain). Authors' analysis steps: Using reference gene primer amplification, nucleated cell counts were estimated. Measured with immunoSEQ multiplex PCR; TCRdb has only the in-frame clones, and not every one. V and J calls and clone size are given by that table; D and trimming were obtained from the DNA. The sample holds about 200,000 clones, about three quarters seen once. The CDR3 extends over 14 amino acids. Trimming pared 2 bases from V and 3 bases from J, leaving 10 bases between. The V gene's germline CDR1 is SGHTS and CDR2 YDEGEE. The sample is drawn from a study of blood T cell repertoires in COVID-19. On the study more broadly: Sites in the United States, Italy and Spain provided acute and convalescent COVID-19 samples. PBMCs, B-cell-depleted T cells, or T cells provided the cDNA or gDNA that made up the material.

The sequencing input was peripheral blood. The clonotype comes from a woman older than 75 with active or convalescent COVID-19. The rearrangement uses TRBV5-8 and TRBJ2-3; D remains unclear. The CDR3 region is CASSFSPQTDTQYF. The CDR3 nucleotides read TGTGCCAGCAGCTTCAGTCCGCAGACAGATACGCAGTATTTT.